The next 24 T cell receptor beta chains were all read from a single sample in a study of regulatory T cells in long-lasting Graves disease (dated by TCRdb to the early 2020s). The library was generated by multiplex PCR. Sequencing instrument: Illumina HiSeq 4000. iRepertoire HTBI primers and Arm-PCR amplification of CDR3 regions were used to construct TCR beta libraries. TCRdb redid the processing of the public reads, applying fastp at Q25 and MiXCR, and retained in-frame beta chains. Each entry merges the rows of one CDR3 protein and shows their most common DNA and genes. The sample table lists more than 300,000 distinct CDR3 sequences, roughly 24% of them with a count of one. The ten most abundant clones make up approximately 30% of the sample. Taken with the paper, the label for time point translates to: persistent/refractory GD, antithyroid drugs over 5 years with positive TRAb. For both TCR sequencing and RNA sequencing, RNA was extracted from PBMCs in TRIzol.

Here the sequenced sample was peripheral blood mononuclear cells (PBMCs), taken when the disease was refractory, from a patient treated with antithyroid drugs. The receptors come from a middle-aged woman with Graves disease. Donor details come from another sample of the same person, matched by shared clones.

CDR3 in amino acids: CATAILAGNLNQPQHF. In nucleotides, the CDR3 is TGTGCCACTGCTATATTAGCCGGGAATCTCAATCAGCCCCAGCATTTT. This chain links TRBV19 with TRBJ1-5; D not resolved. This CDR3 spans 16 amino acids. V gave up 10 bases and J gave up 3 bases, with 22 bases separating them. Germline lookup yields CDR1 LNHDA and CDR2 SQIVND (reference sequence).

This chain joins TRBV5-1 and TRBJ1-1, with D perhaps matching TRBD1 (5 bases). This CDR3 comprises 14 residues. The germline V gene has CDR1 SGHRS and CDR2 YFSETQ. The V end was cut by 0 bases, the J end by 6 bases, with 12 bases between. The CDR3 bases are TGCGCCAGCAGCTTGGTGGGGGATGGGGCTGAAGCTTTCTTT. Translated, it gives CASSLVGDGAEAFF. The full variable domain, its missing parts supplied by reference TRBV5-1 and TRBJ1-1, is KAGVTQTPRYLIKTRGQQVTLSCSPISGHRSVSWYQQTPGQGLQFLFEYFSETQRNKGNFPGRFSGRQFSNSRSEMNVSTLELGDSALYLCASSLVGDGAEAFFGQGTRLTVV.

This clonotype has more than one count but fewer than ten. Written as DNA, the CDR3 is TGTGCCAGCAGCTTGGATAGGGTAGGGCGGGGCACTGAAGCTTTCTTT. Protein: CASSLDRVGRGTEAFF. The chain recombines TRBV7-9 with TRBJ1-1; D is unclear. The V gene lost 3 bases and the J gene lost 4 bases, with 18 bases spanning the gap. This CDR3 is built from 16 residues. Germline V gene sequence: CDR1 SEHNR, CDR2 FQNEAQ (reference sequence).

With respect to this clonotype: This likely came from a read error, as a far larger clone is one base away. The chain links TRBV28 to TRBJ1-5; 7 bases fit TRBD1. Germline CDR1 MDHEN, CDR2 SYDVKM. The CDR3 runs 16 residues. The CDR3 nucleotides read TGTGCCAGCAGTGAAAGCGACAGGGATGGCAATCGGCCCCAGCATTTT. As protein: CASSESDRDGNRPQHF.

This clonotype was seen at least ten times. The rearrangement joins TRBV12-3 or TRBV12-4 to TRBJ2-2; 8 bases align to TRBD2. This CDR3 spans 15 amino acids. The V and J ends lost 5 bases and 1 base, in that order; junction bases with no gene match: 3. CDR3 coding DNA: TGTGCCAGCAGTCCTAGCGGGCTGAACACCGGGGAGCTGTTTTTT. Translation gives CASSPSGLNTGELFF.

The table lists this clonotype with many counts. The gene calls are TRBV24-1 and TRBJ2-2; 10 nucleotides match TRBD2. The length of the CDR3 is 15 residues. The V segment lost 7 bases and the J segment 6 bases; nucleotides outside the gene matches: 7. Germline V gene sequence: CDR1 KGHDR, CDR2 SFDVKD. CDR3 residues: CATRASSGRAGELFF. The CDR3 coding sequence is TGTGCCACCAGGGCCTCAAGCGGGAGGGCCGGGGAGCTGTTTTTT.

The chain recombines TRBV6-1 with TRBJ2-2; 8 nucleotides agree with TRBD2. This CDR3 is 13 amino acids long. Losses at the gene ends were 8 bases for V and 5 bases for J; bases not matched to a gene: 4. Germline V gene sequence: CDR1 MNHNS, CDR2 SASEGT. CDR3 protein: CASREGVTGELFF. Here the CDR3 DNA reads TGTGCCAGCCGGGAGGGGGTTACCGGGGAGCTGTTTTTT.

The chain employs TRBV13 and TRBJ2-2; TRBD2 matches at 8 bases. This CDR3 has 15 amino acids. CDR1 PRHDT and CDR2 FYEKMQ come from the germline V gene (reference sequence). The J segment lost 7 bases and the V segment lost 6 bases, leaving 10 bases of the junction unmatched. CDR3 sequence reads: CASSDPRGAVGELFF. CDR3 DNA: TGTGCCAGCAGTGACCCGCGGGGGGCAGTCGGGGAGCTGTTTTTT.

This rearrangement joins TRBV10-2 to TRBJ2-2; 9 bases map to TRBD2. CDR1 WSHSY and CDR2 SAAADI come from the germline V gene. Trimming took 2 bases from V and 8 from J; bases not matched to a gene: 6. This CDR3 is built from 15 residues. In DNA form, the CDR3 reads TGCGCCAGCAGTGAGGTGGTAGCGGGAGCTGGGGAGCTGTTTTTT. Its translation: CASSEVVAGAGELFF.

The chain recombines TRBV11-2 with TRBJ2-1; 10 bases align to TRBD2. This CDR3 is built from 16 residues. Germline-derived CDR1 and CDR2 are SGHAT and FQNNGV. V trimming: 5 bases; J trimming: 6 bases; junction bases outside the gene matches: 10. The CDR3 loop is CASSPRSGRVGNEQFF. The DNA of the CDR3 is TGTGCCAGCAGCCCGCGGAGCGGGAGGGTGGGCAATGAGCAGTTCTTC.

This clonotype was found a few times. The chain is built from TRBV6-1 and TRBJ2-2; no reliable D call. The germline V gene has CDR1 MNHNS and CDR2 SASEGT. V lost 7 bases and J 0 bases, leaving 12 bases between the germline ends. The CDR3 has 15 residues. The CDR3 loop is CASIRAVTNTGELFF. The CDR3 DNA is TGTGCCAGCATCCGTGCGGTTACGAACACCGGGGAGCTGTTTTTT.

A few counts support this clonotype. The chain has TRBV28 and TRBJ2-7, with unresolved D. V was shortened by 5 bases and J by 0 bases, with 17 bases between the two germline ends. Per the germline V gene, CDR1 is MDHEN and CDR2 is SYDVKM. The CDR3 runs 16 residues. CDR3 region: CASSQLRHGFSYEQYF. The DNA of the CDR3 is TGTGCCAGCAGTCAATTACGCCATGGGTTCTCCTACGAGCAGTACTTC.

This chain connects TRBV3-1 to TRBJ2-7; D not certain. Germline-derived CDR1 and CDR2 are LGHDT and YNNKEL (reference sequence). The length of the CDR3 is 15 residues. The V end lost 1 base, the J end lost 0 bases, and 10 bases lay between the germline ends. The CDR3 is CASSQGVRPSYEQYF. CDR3 sequence (DNA): TGTGCCAGCAGCCAAGGGGTCCGACCCTCCTACGAGCAGTACTTC.

This clonotype was seen at least ten times. J is TRBJ1-5 and V is TRBV6-1, with D possibly being TRBD1 (5 bases). Trimming removed 3 bases from V and 6 bases from J, with 12 bases in between. Germline assignment: CDR1 MNHNS and CDR2 SASEGT. This CDR3 comprises 14 residues. CDR3 sequence (DNA): TGTGCCAGCAGTGATATCAGGGTTAGTCAGCCCCAGCATTTT. Protein product: CASSDIRVSQPQHF.

On this clonotype itself: This sequence is one base from a far larger clone and is likely a read error. The chain joins TRBV12-3 or TRBV12-4 to TRBJ1-2, with D tentatively TRBD1 (5 bases). V shed 11 bases and J shed 4 bases, with 26 bases lying between them. The CDR3 is made up of 16 amino acids. For the CDR3, the DNA is TGTGCCGCCGCAACTTTGAGACAGCGCTCCGTCTATGGCTACACCTTC. The encoded protein is CAAATLRQRSVYGYTF.

The chain couples TRBV19 to TRBJ2-7, with a tentative D call TRBD2 (5 bases). The CDR3 sequence is 15 residues long. With 2 bases removed from V and 2 bases from J, the gap between germline ends came to 13 bases. Germline-derived CDR1 and CDR2 are LNHDA and SQIVND (reference sequence). The CDR3 DNA is TGTGCCAGTAGTATAACGGGGAGTAATCCCTACGAGCAGTACTTC. This translates into CASSITGSNPYEQYF. The complete variable domain, with remaining parts taken from reference TRBV19 and TRBJ2-7, reads DGGITQSPKYLFRKEGQNVTLSCEQNLNHDAMYWYRQDPGQGLRLIYYSQIVNDFQKGDIAEGYSVSREKKESFPLTVTSAQKNPTAFYLCASSITGSNPYEQYFGPGTRLTVT.

CDR3 DNA: TGTGCCAGCAGCTTGGCCAGATGGGGTAGTGGGGAGACCCAGTACTTC. This sequence encodes CASSLARWGSGETQYF. V gene TRBV12-3 or TRBV12-4 combines with J gene TRBJ2-5, with D unresolved. Deletions cut 6 bases from V and 5 bases from J, with 22 bases between. This CDR3 has 16 residues.

In this sample, this clonotype turned up many times. The chain uses TRBV11-2 and TRBJ2-7; 10 bases align to TRBD2. From germline, CDR1 is SGHAT and CDR2 FQNNGV. The CDR3 has 17 amino acids. Unmatched junction bases numbered 9, after V lost 1 base and J lost 3 bases. This CDR3 reads CASSLAPLAGVIYEQYF. The DNA for the CDR3 is TGTGCCAGCAGCTTAGCCCCTCTAGCGGGAGTCATCTACGAGCAGTACTTC.

On this clonotype itself: As the CDR3 is not closed by the conserved phenylalanine or tryptophan, this likely results from a read error. It is unclear where the CDR3 begins or ends on the DNA, so no DNA is shown, and the CDR3 is as TCRdb lists it. The J gene is TRBJ1-2, the V gene TRBV29-1; the D call TRBD1 from the table was never checked on the DNA. The CDR3 numbers 14 amino acids, ends counted. The V gene's germline CDR1 is SQVTM and CDR2 ANQGSEA. The CDR3 sequence is CSVDRQGLYYGHTL.

The genes are TRBV28 and TRBJ2-7, with 12 positions matching TRBD2. The V gene end was trimmed by 6 bases and the J gene end by 3 bases; junction bases not matched to a gene: 15. CDR3 size: 18 residues. The germline CDR1 and CDR2 sequences are MDHEN and SYDVKM. Written as DNA, the CDR3 is TGTGCCAGCAGCCCAGGGGGACTAGCGGGTGATTCTCACTACGAGCAGTACTTC. This encodes CASSPGGLAGDSHYEQYF.

Points on this clonotype: With a much larger clone just one base away, this may be a read error. V gene TRBV7-8 combines with J gene TRBJ2-2; TRBD1 aligns across 8 bases. The CDR3 contains 16 residues. The trim removed 1 base at V and 1 base at J, leaving 2 bases unmatched. CDR1 and CDR2 from the germline V gene are SGHVS and FQNEAQ. CDR3 in amino acids: CASSLGGQVNTGELFF. CDR3 nucleotides: TGTGCCAGCAGCTTAGGGGGACAGGTGAACACCGGGGAGCTGTTTTTT.

This clonotype occurred many times. The genes are TRBV6-1 and TRBJ2-5; possibly TRBD2 for D (6 bases). CDR3 size: 15 residues. CDR1 MNHNS and CDR2 SASEGT come from the germline V gene. Trimming removed 7 bases from V and 4 bases from J, with 19 bases in between. CDR3 sequence (DNA): TGTGCCAGCACCCCGTCCCTAGCGCTCGGAGAGACCCAGTACTTC. Its protein product is CASTPSLALGETQYF.

This clonotype was recorded at least ten times. This rearrangement joins TRBV10-3 to TRBJ2-7; 12 nucleotides align to TRBD2. CDR1 and CDR2 (germline): ENHRY, SYGVKD. The V gene end was trimmed by 5 bases and the J gene end by 4 bases; junction bases not matched to a gene: 15. This CDR3 contains 18 residues. CDR3 region: CAISRGGGLAGGVYEQYF. For the CDR3, the DNA is TGTGCCATCAGTCGGGGAGGAGGGCTAGCGGGAGGGGTGTACGAGCAGTACTTC.

The chain links TRBV20-1 to TRBJ1-5, with unresolved D. CDR1 is DFQATT, CDR2 SNEGSKA, per germline (reference sequence). V was cut by 6 bases and J by 1 base, with 13 bases left in between. The CDR3 has 14 residues. The CDR3 DNA is TGCAGTGCCTGTCCGGGCGCCAGCAATCAGCCCCAGCATTTT. Its translation: CSACPGASNQPQHF.